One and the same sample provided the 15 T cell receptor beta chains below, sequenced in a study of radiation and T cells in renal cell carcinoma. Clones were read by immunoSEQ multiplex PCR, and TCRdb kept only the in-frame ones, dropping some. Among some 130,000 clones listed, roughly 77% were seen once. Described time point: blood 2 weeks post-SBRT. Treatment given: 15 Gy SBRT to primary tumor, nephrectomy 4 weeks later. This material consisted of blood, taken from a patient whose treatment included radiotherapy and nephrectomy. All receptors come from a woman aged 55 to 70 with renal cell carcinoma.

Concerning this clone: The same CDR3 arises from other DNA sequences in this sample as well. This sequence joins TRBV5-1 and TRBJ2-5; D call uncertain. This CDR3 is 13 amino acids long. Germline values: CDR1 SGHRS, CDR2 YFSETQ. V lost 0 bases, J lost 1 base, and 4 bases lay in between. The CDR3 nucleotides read TGCGCCAGCAGCTTGGGGTCCCAAGAGACCCAGTACTTC. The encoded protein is CASSLGSQETQYF.

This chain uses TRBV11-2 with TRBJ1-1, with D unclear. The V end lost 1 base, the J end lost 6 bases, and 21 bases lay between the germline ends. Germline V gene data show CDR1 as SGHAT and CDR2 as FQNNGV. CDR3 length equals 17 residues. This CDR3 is CASSLVGSVRYGAEAFF. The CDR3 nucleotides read TGTGCCAGCAGCTTAGTCGGGAGCGTTAGGTATGGGGCTGAAGCTTTCTTT.

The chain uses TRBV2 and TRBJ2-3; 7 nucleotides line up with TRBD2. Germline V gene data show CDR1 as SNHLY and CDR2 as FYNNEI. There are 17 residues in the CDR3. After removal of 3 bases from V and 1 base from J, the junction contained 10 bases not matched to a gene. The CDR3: CASSDFGGTLGTDTQYF. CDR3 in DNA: TGTGCCAGCAGTGATTTCGGGGGGACCCTGGGCACAGATACGCAGTATTTT.

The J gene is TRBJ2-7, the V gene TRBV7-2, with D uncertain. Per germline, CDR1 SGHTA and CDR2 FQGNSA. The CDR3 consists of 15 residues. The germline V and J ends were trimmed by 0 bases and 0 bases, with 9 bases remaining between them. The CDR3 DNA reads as TGTGCCAGCAGCTTAGCTTGGGGAAGCTCCTACGAGCAGTACTTC. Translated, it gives CASSLAWGSSYEQYF.

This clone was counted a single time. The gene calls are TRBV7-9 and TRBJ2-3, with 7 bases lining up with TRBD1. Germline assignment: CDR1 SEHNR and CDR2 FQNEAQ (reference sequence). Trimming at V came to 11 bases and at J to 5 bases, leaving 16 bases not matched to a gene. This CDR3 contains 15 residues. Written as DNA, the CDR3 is TGTGCCGGCGACGAGGGGGCAAGGTTCGAAGATACGCAGTATTTT. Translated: CAGDEGARFEDTQYF.

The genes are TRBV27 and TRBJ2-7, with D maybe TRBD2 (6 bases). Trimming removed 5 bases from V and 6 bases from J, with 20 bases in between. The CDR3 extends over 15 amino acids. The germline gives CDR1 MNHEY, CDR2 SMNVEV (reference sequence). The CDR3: CASSEEWGVLGEQYF. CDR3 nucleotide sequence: TGTGCCAGCAGTGAAGAGTGGGGGGTCCTAGGCGAGCAGTACTTC.

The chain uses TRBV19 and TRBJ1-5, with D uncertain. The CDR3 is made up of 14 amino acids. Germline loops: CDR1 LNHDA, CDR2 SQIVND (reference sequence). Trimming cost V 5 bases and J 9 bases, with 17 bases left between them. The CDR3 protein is CASSPQVGPLPQHF. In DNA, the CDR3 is TGTGCCAGTAGTCCCCAAGTTGGGCCACTGCCCCAGCATTTT.

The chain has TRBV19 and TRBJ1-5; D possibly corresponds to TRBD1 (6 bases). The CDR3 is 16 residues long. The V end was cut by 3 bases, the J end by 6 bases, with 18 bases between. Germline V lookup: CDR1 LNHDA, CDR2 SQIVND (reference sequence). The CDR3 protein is CASSIRTGRMTQPQHF. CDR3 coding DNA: TGTGCCAGTAGTATTCGTACAGGGAGAATGACTCAGCCCCAGCATTTT.

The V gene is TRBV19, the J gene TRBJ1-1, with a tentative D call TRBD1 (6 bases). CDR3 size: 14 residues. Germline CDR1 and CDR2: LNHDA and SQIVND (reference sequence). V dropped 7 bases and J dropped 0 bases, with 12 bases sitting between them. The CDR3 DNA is TGTGCCAGTATTTACGGACAGATGAACACTGAAGCTTTCTTT. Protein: CASIYGQMNTEAFF.

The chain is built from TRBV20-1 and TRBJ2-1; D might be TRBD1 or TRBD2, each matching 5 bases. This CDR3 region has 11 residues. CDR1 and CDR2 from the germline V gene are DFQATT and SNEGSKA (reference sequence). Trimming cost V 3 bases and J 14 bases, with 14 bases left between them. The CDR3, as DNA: TGCAGTGCTAGTCCGGGGCTCGGTGAGTTCTTC. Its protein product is CSASPGLGEFF.

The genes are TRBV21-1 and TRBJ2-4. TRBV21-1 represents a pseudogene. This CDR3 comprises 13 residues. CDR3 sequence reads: CASRHRTKNIQYF. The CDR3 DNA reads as TGTGCCAGCAGGCACCGAACCAAAAACATTCAGTACTTC.

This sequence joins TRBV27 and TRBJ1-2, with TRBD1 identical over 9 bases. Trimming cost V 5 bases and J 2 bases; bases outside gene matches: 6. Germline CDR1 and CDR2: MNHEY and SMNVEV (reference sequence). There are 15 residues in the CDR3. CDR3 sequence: CASSTRQGVNYGYTF. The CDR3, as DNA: TGTGCCAGCAGTACACGACAGGGGGTGAACTATGGCTACACCTTC.

CDR3 protein: CASSSGVGYTF. The CDR3 coding sequence is TGTGCCAGCAGCTCAGGGGTGGGCTACACCTTC. The chain links TRBV7-3 to TRBJ1-2, with D perhaps matching TRBD1 (6 bases). The V end was cut by 4 bases, the J end by 8 bases, with 8 bases between. Germline V CDR1 and CDR2: SGHTA, FQGTGA. This CDR3 is 11 amino acids long.

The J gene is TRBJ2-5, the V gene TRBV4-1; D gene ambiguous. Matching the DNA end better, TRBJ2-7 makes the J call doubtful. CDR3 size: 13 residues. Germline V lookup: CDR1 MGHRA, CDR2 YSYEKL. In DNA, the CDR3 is TGCGCCAGCAGCCAAGGGGCTACCTACGAGCAGTACTTC. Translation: CASSQGATYEQYF.

The CDR3: CASSYDPSGNTIYF. The DNA of the CDR3 is TGTGCCAGCAGTTACGACCCCTCTGGAAACACCATATATTTT. V is TRBV6-5 and J is TRBJ1-3; D remains unclear. V was cut by 2 bases and J by 0 bases, with 5 bases left in between. CDR1 and CDR2 from the germline V gene are MNHEY and SVGAGI. CDR3 size: 14 residues.